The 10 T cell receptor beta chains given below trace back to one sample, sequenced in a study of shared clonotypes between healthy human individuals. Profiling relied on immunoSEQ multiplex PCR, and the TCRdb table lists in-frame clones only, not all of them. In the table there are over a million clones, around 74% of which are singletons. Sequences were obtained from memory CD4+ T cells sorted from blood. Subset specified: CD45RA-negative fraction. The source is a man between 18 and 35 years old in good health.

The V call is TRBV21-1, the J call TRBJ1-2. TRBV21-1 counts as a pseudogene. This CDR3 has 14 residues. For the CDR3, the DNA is TGTGCCAGACCTCGCTCGACCCATTACTATGGCTACACCTTC. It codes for CARPRSTHYYGYTF.

Here the CDR3 DNA reads TGTGCCAGCAGTGGGACAGCCGGTGGCTACACCTTC. It encodes CASSGTAGGYTF. The chain links TRBV28 to TRBJ1-2; 7 bases are shared with TRBD1. CDR1 is MDHEN, CDR2 SYDVKM, per germline. With V trimmed by 5 bases and J by 7 bases, 4 bases remained unmatched. This CDR3 contains 12 residues.

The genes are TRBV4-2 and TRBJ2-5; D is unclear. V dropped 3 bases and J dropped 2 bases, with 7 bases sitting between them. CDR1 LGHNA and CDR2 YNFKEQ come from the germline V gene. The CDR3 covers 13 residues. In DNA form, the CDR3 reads TGTGCCAGCAGCCAGGATGAGCAAGAGACCCAGTACTTC. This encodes CASSQDEQETQYF.

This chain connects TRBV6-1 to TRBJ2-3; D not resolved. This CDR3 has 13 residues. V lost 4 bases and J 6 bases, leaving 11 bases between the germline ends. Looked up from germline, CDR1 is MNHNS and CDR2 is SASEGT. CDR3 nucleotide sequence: TGTGCCAGCAGTGCGGCCTGGGCCGATACGCAGTATTTT. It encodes CASSAAWADTQYF.

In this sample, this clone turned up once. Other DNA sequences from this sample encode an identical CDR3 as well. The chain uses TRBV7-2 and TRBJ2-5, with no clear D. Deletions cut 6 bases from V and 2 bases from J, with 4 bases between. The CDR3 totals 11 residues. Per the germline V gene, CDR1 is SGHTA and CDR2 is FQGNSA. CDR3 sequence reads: CASSRQETQYF. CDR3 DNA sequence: TGTGCCAGCAGTAGACAAGAGACCCAGTACTTC.

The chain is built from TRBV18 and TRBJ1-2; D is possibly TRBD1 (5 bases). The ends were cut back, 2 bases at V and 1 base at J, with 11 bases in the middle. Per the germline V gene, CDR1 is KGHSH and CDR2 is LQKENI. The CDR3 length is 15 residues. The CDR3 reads CASSPAGTINYGYTF. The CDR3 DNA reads TGTGCCAGCTCACCAGCAGGGACGATTAACTATGGCTACACCTTC.

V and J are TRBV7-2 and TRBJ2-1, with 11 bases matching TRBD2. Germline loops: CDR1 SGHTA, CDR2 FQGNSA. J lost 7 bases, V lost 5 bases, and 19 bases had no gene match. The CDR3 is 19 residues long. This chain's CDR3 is CASSMVGLAGGLGRNEQFF. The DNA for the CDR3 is TGTGCCAGCAGCATGGTTGGTCTAGCGGGAGGCCTAGGTCGGAATGAGCAGTTCTTC.

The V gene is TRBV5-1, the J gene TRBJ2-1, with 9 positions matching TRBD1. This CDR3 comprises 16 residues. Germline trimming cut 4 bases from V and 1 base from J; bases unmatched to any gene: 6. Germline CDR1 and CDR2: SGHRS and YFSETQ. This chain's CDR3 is CASSARGQGSYNEQFF. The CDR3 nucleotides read TGCGCCAGCAGCGCACGGGGACAGGGTTCCTACAATGAGCAGTTCTTC.

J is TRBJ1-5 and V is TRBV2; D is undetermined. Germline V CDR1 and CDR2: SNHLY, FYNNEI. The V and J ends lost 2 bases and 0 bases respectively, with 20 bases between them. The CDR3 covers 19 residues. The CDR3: CASSEMNPARLYSNQPQHF. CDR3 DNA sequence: TGTGCCAGCAGTGAAATGAATCCGGCACGCTTGTATAGCAATCAGCCCCAGCATTTT.

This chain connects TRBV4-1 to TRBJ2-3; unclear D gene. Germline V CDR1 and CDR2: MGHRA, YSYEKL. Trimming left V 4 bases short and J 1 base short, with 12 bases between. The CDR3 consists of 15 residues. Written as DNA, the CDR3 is TGCGCCAGCAGCCCCCTCGGGCTAGGCACAGATACGCAGTATTTT. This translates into CASSPLGLGTDTQYF.